The 3 T cell receptor beta chains presented below share a single source sample, sequenced in a study of blood T cell repertoires in COVID-19. The table came from immunoSEQ multiplex PCR; TCRdb's copy has only in-frame clones and leaves some out. In the table there are about 210,000 clones, about four fifths of which are singletons. Sequencing was done on a sample of peripheral blood. The source of these receptors is a woman between 45 and 60 years old with active or convalescent COVID-19.

CDR3: CATSRGSSGEAVPGELFF. The CDR3 bases are TGTGCCACCAGCAGAGGGTCTAGCGGGGAGGCCGTTCCCGGGGAGCTGTTTTTT. The rearrangement links TRBV15 to TRBJ2-2, with 9 positions matching TRBD2. V lost 1 base and J lost 6; bases outside the gene matches: 12. The V gene's germline CDR1 is LNHNV and CDR2 YYDKDF (reference sequence). The CDR3 totals 18 residues.

The chain is built from TRBV3-1 (or the pseudogene TRBV3-2) and TRBJ2-7, with 7 nucleotides matching TRBD1. The CDR3 sequence is 15 residues long. With V trimmed by 7 bases and J by 4 bases, 13 bases remained unmatched. The V gene's germline CDR1 is LGHDT and CDR2 YNNKEL (reference sequence). CDR3 in amino acids: CASNKGGQGVYEQYF. The CDR3 bases are TGTGCCAGCAACAAAGGTGGGCAGGGGGTGTACGAGCAGTACTTC.

The chain employs TRBV19 and TRBJ1-5, with 7 bases lining up with TRBD1. There are 14 residues in the CDR3. Germline V gene sequence: CDR1 LNHDA, CDR2 SQIVND (reference sequence). V was clipped by 7 bases and J by 4 bases; unmatched bases: 7. The CDR3 coding sequence is TGTGCCAGTACTCCTAACAGGGGAAATCAGCCCCAGCATTTT. Encoded protein: CASTPNRGNQPQHF. Based on the CDR3 plus reference TRBV19 and TRBJ1-5, the full variable domain is DGGITQSPKYLFRKEGQNVTLSCEQNLNHDAMYWYRQDPGQGLRLIYYSQIVNDFQKGDIAEGYSVSREKKESFPLTVTSAQKNPTAFYLCASTPNRGNQPQHFGDGTRLSIL.